The T cell receptor beta chain described here comes from a study of blood T cell repertoires in COVID-19. Study details: COVID-19 samples collected from the United States, Italy and Spain covered acute and convalescent phases.

The CDR3 loop spans 13 amino acids. Germline CDR1 reads GTSNPN; CDR2 reads SVGIG (reference sequence). The ends lost 6 bases at V and 7 bases at J; junction bases unmatched: 11. Measured with immunoSEQ multiplex PCR; TCRdb has only the in-frame clones, and not every one. The repertoire holds 150,000 or so clones, with 82% as singletons. A few counts support this clone. Sequenced input: peripheral blood. The sequence derives from a human donor with acute or convalescent COVID-19. The donor label of this sample is uncertain. This chain joins TRBV30 and TRBJ2-7; 8 nucleotides align to TRBD2. DNA for the CDR3: TGTGCCTGCCGGGGGGGACTACCGGGTGAGCAGTACTTC. The encoded protein is CACRGGLPGEQYF.